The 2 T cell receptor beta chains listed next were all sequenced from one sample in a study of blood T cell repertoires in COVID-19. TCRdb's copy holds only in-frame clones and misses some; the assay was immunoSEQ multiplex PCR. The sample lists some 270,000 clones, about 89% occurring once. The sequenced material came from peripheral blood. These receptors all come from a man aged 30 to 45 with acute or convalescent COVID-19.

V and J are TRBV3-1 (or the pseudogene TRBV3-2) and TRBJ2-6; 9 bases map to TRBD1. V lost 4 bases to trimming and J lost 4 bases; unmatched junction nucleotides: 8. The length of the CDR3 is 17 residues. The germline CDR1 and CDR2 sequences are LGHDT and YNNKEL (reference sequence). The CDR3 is CASSPRQGVKGANVLTF. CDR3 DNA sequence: TGTGCCAGCAGCCCGAGACAGGGGGTGAAGGGGGCCAACGTCCTGACTTTC.

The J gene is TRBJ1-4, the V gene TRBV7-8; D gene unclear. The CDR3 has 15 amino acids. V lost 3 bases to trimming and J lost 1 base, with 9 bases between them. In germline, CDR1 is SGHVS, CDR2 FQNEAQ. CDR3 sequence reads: CASSLNHRTNEKLFF. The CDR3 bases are TGTGCCAGCAGCTTGAATCACAGAACTAATGAAAAACTGTTTTTT. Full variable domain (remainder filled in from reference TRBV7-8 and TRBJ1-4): GAGVSQSPRYKVAKRGQDVALRCDPISGHVSLFWYQQALGQGPEFLTYFQNEAQLDKSGLPSDRFFAERPEGSVSTLKIQRTQQEDSAVYLCASSLNHRTNEKLFFGSGTQLSVL.